Below, one TCR beta chain is given with its context. This specimen belongs to a study of T cells in pancreatic ductal adenocarcinoma. Germline V CDR1 and CDR2: LNHDA, SQIVND (reference sequence). V was cut by 4 bases and J by 1 base, with 10 bases left in between. This CDR3 has 14 amino acids. Here immunoSEQ multiplex PCR was the method, and the copy in TCRdb shows in-frame clones only, minus some. The sample lists about 540 clones; about 90% were seen once. Surgery without prior neoadjuvant therapy was the treatment of the selected pancreatic ductal adenocarcinoma patients. The receptor was derived from a human donor with pancreatic ductal adenocarcinoma. The donor label of this sample is uncertain. V is TRBV19 and J is TRBJ1-2, with a weak D call TRBD1 (6 bases). Sequencing was carried out using pancreatic tumor tissue. CDR3 protein: CASSTLDSNYGYTF. For the CDR3, the DNA is TGTGCCAGTAGTACCTTGGACAGTAACTATGGCTACACCTTC.